This is a list of T cell receptor beta chains from one sample in a study of blood T cell repertoires in COVID-19. Measured with immunoSEQ multiplex PCR; TCRdb has only the in-frame clones, and not every one. Among approximately 190,000 clones listed, around four fifths were seen once. The sample comprised peripheral blood. These TCRs come from a man aged 25 to 40 with active or convalescent COVID-19. Both conserved end residues are part of each CDR3. A D gene is named only where the DNA matches it firmly. Rows give clone size only sometimes, using once, few, many, or a class for an expanded clone.

>TRBD2|.|TRBV10-1|TRBJ2-3
TGCGCCAGCAGCCCCGGGTCTAGCGGGAGGGCGCAGTATTTT
CASSPGSSGRAQYF
>TRBD2|.|TRBV19|TRBJ2-1
TGTGCCAGTAGTATAGCGACGACTAGCGGGAGGCACAATGAGCAGTTCTTC
CASSIATTSGRHNEQFF
>.|.|TRBV21-1|TRBJ1-4
TGTGCCAGCAGCAACACGGTAACTCATGAAAAACTGTTTTTT
CASSNTVTHEKLFF
>.|.|TRBV6-5|TRBJ1-6
TGTGCCAGCAGTACCGACGACCAGCCTAGGACACCCCTCCACTTT
CASSTDDQPRTPLHF
>TRBD1|.|TRBV25-1|TRBJ1-5
TGTGCCAGCAGCCTAGGGACAGGAGAACAACATTTT
CASSLGTGEQHF
>.|.|TRBV14|TRBJ2-5
TGTGCCAGCAGCCAATATGACTCGGGGTGGTGGGAGACCCAGTACTTC
CASSQYDSGWWETQYF
>.|.|TRBV12-5|TRBJ1-3
TGTGCTAGTGGTTTGCATGGGGGAGGGGGGTACACCATATATTTT
CASGLHGGGGYTIYF
>.|.|TRBV28|TRBJ2-1
TGTGCCAGCAATAGGGCCGGGACTTTACTTTACAATGAGCAGTTCTTC
CASNRAGTLLYNEQFF
>.|.|TRBV7-2|TRBJ1-6
TGTGCCAGCAGCTTAGATTGGCGACAGGCCCGTAGACGACCCCTCCACTTT
CASSLDWRQARRRPLHF
>.|.|TRBV19|TRBJ1-2
TGTGCCAGTATCGGGGGGCAGGCCGCTAACTATGGCTACACCTTC
CASIGGQAANYGYTF
>.|.|TRBV20-1|TRBJ1-6
TGCAGTGCCGACACCTCTCCCCTCCACTTT
CSADTSPLHF
>.|.|TRBV28|TRBJ1-1
TGTGCCAGCATGGACACGTACGACACTGAAGCTTTCTTT
CASMDTYDTEAFF
>.|.|TRBV7-8|TRBJ1-2
TGTGCCAGCAGCCCGGCGGGCTATGGCTACACCTTC
CASSPAGYGYTF
>.|.|TRBV10-1|TRBJ2-1
TGCGCCAGCAGTGAACGTTTGTGGGCACCATACAATGAGCAGTTCTTC
CASSERLWAPYNEQFF
>TRBD2|.|TRBV3-1/TRBV3-2|TRBJ2-2
TGTGCCAGCAGCCGCAGCGGACTAGCGGCGAACACCGGGGAGCTGTTTTTT
CASSRSGLAANTGELFF
>TRBD1|.|TRBV10-1|TRBJ1-1
TGCGCCAGTTCGGACAGGGCTTACACTGAAGCTTTCTTT
CASSDRAYTEAFF
>.|.|TRBV21-1|TRBJ1-5
TGTGCCAGCAGCAAAGGGACAGGCAATCAGCCCCAGCATTTT
CASSKGTGNQPQHF
>.|.|TRBV3-1/TRBV3-2|TRBJ2-5
TGTGCCAGCAGCCCGGACGGGATACAAGAGACCCAGTACTTC
CASSPDGIQETQYF
>.|.|TRBV4-3|TRBJ1-3
TGCGCCAGCAGCCAAGACGCGGATGCCCAGACAGGTTACTCTGGAAACACCATATATTTT
CASSQDADAQTGYSGNTIYF
>TRBD1|many|TRBV18|TRBJ2-7
TGTGCCAGCTCACGCCCGACAGGGCTCCTTTCCTACGAGCAGTACTTC
CASSRPTGLLSYEQYF
>.|.|TRBV6-5|TRBJ1-5
TGTGCCAGCAGTTACGCGGGGCCTCGCCAGCCCCAGCATTTT
CASSYAGPRQPQHF
>.|.|TRBV30|TRBJ1-6
TGTGCCTGGAGAGGGGGGGCCAGGAGTTCACCCCTCCACTTT
CAWRGGARSSPLHF
>TRBD1|.|TRBV3-1/TRBV3-2|TRBJ1-5
TGTGCCAGCAGGCAGACAGGGAATAGCAATCAGCCCCAGCATTTT
CASRQTGNSNQPQHF
>TRBD2|.|TRBV7-2|TRBJ2-5
TGTGCCAGCAGCTTAGCACTAGCGGGGGTTGGGGGAGAGACCCAGTACTTC
CASSLALAGVGGETQYF
>TRBD2|.|TRBV5-4|TRBJ2-1
TGTGCCAGCAGCTTGGGGGCGGGAGGGACGTACAATGAGCAGTTCTTC
CASSLGAGGTYNEQFF
>.|.|TRBV7-2|TRBJ2-7
TGTGCCAGCAGCTTTGGGGGGGCGAGCTCCTACGAGCAGTACTTC
CASSFGGASSYEQYF
>TRBD1|.|TRBV6-6|TRBJ2-5
TGTGCCAGCAGCCCCCGGACAGGGGTCGAAGAGACCCAGTACTTC
CASSPRTGVEETQYF
>TRBD1|.|TRBV9|TRBJ1-1
TGTGCCAGCAGCTCACCCCGGGACAGGGGGACGAACACTGAAGCTTTCTTT
CASSSPRDRGTNTEAFF
>TRBD2|.|TRBV24-1|TRBJ2-2
TGTGCCACCAGTGATGGACTAGCGGGAGACACCGGGGAGCTGTTTTTT
CATSDGLAGDTGELFF
>.|.|TRBV7-2|TRBJ1-2
TGTGCCAGCAGCTCAAGACCCGGAGGAGCTAACTATGGCTACACCTTC
CASSSRPGGANYGYTF
>TRBD1|.|TRBV19|TRBJ2-3
TGTGCCAGTAGTACAGAAAACAGGGGGCGATCCACAGATACGCAGTATTTT
CASSTENRGRSTDTQYF
>TRBD2|.|TRBV2|TRBJ2-7
TGTGCCAGCAATACGGGCGGGAGTCACGAGCAGTACTTC
CASNTGGSHEQYF
>TRBD1|.|TRBV19|TRBJ1-1
TGTGCCAGTAGTATGACAGGGTTGAACACTGAAGCTTTCTTT
CASSMTGLNTEAFF
>TRBD1|.|TRBV11-2|TRBJ2-5
TGTGCCAGCAGCTCGAACATTCAGAGGGGGCGCCAAGAGACCCAGTACTTC
CASSSNIQRGRQETQYF
>.|.|TRBV10-3|TRBJ2-2
TGTGCCATCACTCCCCGGACGGTCGTGGGGGGCACCGGGGAGCTGTTTTTT
CAITPRTVVGGTGELFF
>TRBD1|.|TRBV5-1|TRBJ1-1
TGCGCCAGCAGCTCCGGGACAGGGGGCTCTGAAGCTTTCTTT
CASSSGTGGSEAFF
>.|.|TRBV11-1|TRBJ2-5
TGTGCCAGCAGCCCCCCTGTCGAGGGAGAGACCCAGTACTTC
CASSPPVEGETQYF
>.|.|TRBV6-2/TRBV6-3|TRBJ2-2
TGTGCCAGCAGTTACTCATCTAGACCAAGCCGAGGTCCCGGGGAGCTGTTTTTT
CASSYSSRPSRGPGELFF
>TRBD1|.|TRBV15|TRBJ2-3
TGTGCCACCAGCGCCGGGACAGGGAACACAGATACGCAGTATTTT
CATSAGTGNTDTQYF
>TRBD1|once|TRBV5-1|TRBJ2-7
TGCGCCAGCAGCCCGCGACAGGGCGGCCCCTACGAGCAGTACTTC
CASSPRQGGPYEQYF
>.|.|TRBV19|TRBJ2-1
TGTGCCAGTAGTATAGGTTCGACAGGTCCCGGTTACAATGAGCAGTTCTTC
CASSIGSTGPGYNEQFF
>.|.|TRBV4-3|TRBJ2-3
TGCGCCAGCAGCCCTACCCCGACAGATACGCAGTATTTT
CASSPTPTDTQYF
>TRBD1|few|TRBV30|TRBJ2-7
TGTGCCTGTTTCGGGACAGGTTCCTACGAGCAGTACTTC
CACFGTGSYEQYF
>.|.|TRBV5-1|TRBJ1-1
TGCGCCAGCAGCTTGGCGGCCTCGGGGAACACTGAAGCTTTCTTT
CASSLAASGNTEAFF
>.|.|TRBV27|TRBJ2-5
TGTGCCAGCAAAACAAGCGACAGCGATCACAAAGAGACCCAGTACTTC
CASKTSDSDHKETQYF
>.|.|TRBV24-1|TRBJ2-3
TGTGCCACCAGTGATGGGGCAGTATATACGCAGTATTTT
CATSDGAVYTQYF
>.|.|TRBV6-5|TRBJ1-2
TGTGCCAGCAGTTACTCGAGAGTCTATGGCTACACCTTC
CASSYSRVYGYTF
>TRBD2|once|TRBV7-2|TRBJ2-3
TGTGCCAGCAGCTTAAGGCAGTTAGCGGGGACAGATACGCAGTATTTT
CASSLRQLAGTDTQYF
>TRBD2|.|TRBV27|TRBJ2-7
TGTGCCAGCAGTTTTCAAGGCGGGAGTGGGTACGAGCAGTACTTC
CASSFQGGSGYEQYF
>TRBD1|.|TRBV6-5|TRBJ1-2
TGTGCCAGCAGTTTTCGGACAGGGGATGGCTACACCTTC
CASSFRTGDGYTF
>TRBD1|once|TRBV24-1|TRBJ1-1
TGTGCCACCAGTGATAGGTTAAGGGGGCGGTTGGACACTGAAGCTTTCTTT
CATSDRLRGRLDTEAFF
>.|.|TRBV19|TRBJ1-5
TGTGCCGCTTCGGGCGGGTATAGCAATCAGCCCCAGCATTTT
CAASGGYSNQPQHF
>TRBD1|.|TRBV4-1|TRBJ2-3
TGCGCCAGCAGCCCAAGCGGGACAGGGGGCACAGATACGCAGTATTTT
CASSPSGTGGTDTQYF
>.|.|TRBV6-5|TRBJ2-7
TGTGCCAGCACCCGACAGGCCGGGTCCTACGAGCAGTACTTC
CASTRQAGSYEQYF
>TRBD1|.|TRBV9|TRBJ1-1
TGTGCCAGCAGCGCGATGGACAGGTTGAACACTGAAGCTTTCTTT
CASSAMDRLNTEAFF